This is a list of T cell receptor beta chains from one sample in a study of CD8+ T cells in alopecia areata. Method: immunoSEQ multiplex PCR; TCRdb's copy keeps in-frame clones and lacks some. Of fewer than 350,000 clones in the sample, 55% to 75% are singletons; the top ten hold under 2%. The material sequenced was CD4+ T cells sorted from blood, taken at week 24, from a patient treated with tofacitinib. All receptors derive from a human donor with alopecia areata. Both conserved end residues are part of each CDR3. The D gene is left open where the match is weak. Rows give clone size only sometimes, using once, few, many, or a class for an expanded clone.

few	-	TRBJ2-1	TRBV2	TGTGCCAGCAGGGCAGGGAGCTCCTACAATGAGCAGTTCTTC	CASRAGSSYNEQFF
-	-	TRBJ1-1	TRBV5-4	TGTGCCAGCATCCGAGGGATAGAGGGGAACACTGAAGCTTTCTTT	CASIRGIEGNTEAFF
-	-	TRBJ1-1	TRBV5-1	TGCGCCAGCAGCGCCAGCAGTATGAACACTGAAGCTTTCTTT	CASSASSMNTEAFF
-	TRBD1	TRBJ1-2	TRBV5-1	TGCGCCAGCAGCTTGGTCGGGACAGATGTCAACTATGGCTACACCTTC	CASSLVGTDVNYGYTF
-	-	TRBJ2-5	TRBV23-1	TGCGCCAGCATCGTTCAGGGGACCCAGTACTTC	CASIVQGTQYF
few	-	TRBJ1-1	TRBV20-1	TGCAGTGCGAGAGGGGTAACTGAAGCTTTCTTT	CSARGVTEAFF
-	TRBD2	TRBJ2-5	TRBV2	TGTGCCAGCGGGTCCCTGAGTAGCGGGGGGGCTCAAGAGACCCAGTACTTC	CASGSLSSGGAQETQYF
-	-	TRBJ1-1	TRBV10-3	TGTGCCATCAGTGAGTCACTGGGTGGGGAGAACACTGAAGCTTTCTTT	CAISESLGGENTEAFF
-	TRBD1	TRBJ1-1	TRBV29-1	TGCAGCGTTGCCGCGACAGGGCGGACTGAAGCTTTCTTT	CSVAATGRTEAFF
-	-	TRBJ2-5	TRBV4-1	TGCGCCAGCAGCCAAGGGGGGCGAGAAGAGACCCAGTACTTC	CASSQGGREETQYF
-	TRBD1	TRBJ2-3	TRBV5-1	TGCGCCAGCAGCCCGAACCGGGACAGGGGGGATACGCAGTATTTT	CASSPNRDRGDTQYF
once	-	TRBJ1-6	TRBV27	TGTGCCAGCAGTTCCCCCACCAGGGAAGGCGGTTCACCCCTCCACTTT	CASSSPTREGGSPLHF